The entry below describes one T cell receptor beta chain. This receptor's antigen is unknown. The input lacks base qualities; no much larger clone sits a single base away. This sample was included in a study of shared clonotypes between healthy human individuals (dated by TCRdb to the early 2020s). As for the study more broadly: The cohort comprised a couple of women and a few men aged 18 to 49 years. For each donor, CD4 naive and CD4 memory were each given three plates, CD8 naive was given two plates, and CD8 memory was given one plate. The study deeply sequenced blood TCR repertoires of 5 or 6 healthy adults to estimate repertoire size and the extent of clonotype sharing between individuals. Different laboratories and diverse techniques were used to prepare libraries and sequence TCR repertoires, to increase sequencing depth and limit assay-specific biases. Between about 0.8 and 8.9 billion PBMCs per donor were obtained by leukapheresis. General conclusions and limits of the study: Incomplete sequencing was indicated by rarefaction of sorted-subset datasets, despite the large sequencing depth. Compared with non-shared clonotypes, the clonotypes found in all four sorted-subset donors had higher generation probabilities. Pairwise subsampling indicated that sequencing depth was expected to affect the degree of clonotype sharing among donors. Sampling was restricted to blood, and TCR repertoires in tissue are likely to differ from TCR repertoires in blood. The small number of donors limited the genetic and exposure-history diversity represented. Sharing across a handful of donors was observed for roughly 5.4% of naive CD4, over 3% of naive CD8, around 2.5% of memory CD4, and roughly 0.4% of memory CD8 clonotypes. Naive subsets generally had larger estimated clonotype richness than memory subsets did.

Using the deep immunoSEQ assay, TCR CDR3 regions were amplified from genomic DNA by multiplex PCR. Extracted genomic DNA from each cell subset was spread evenly across all wells of several immunoSEQ 96-well plates, with each plate serving as a replicate. For sorted subsets, roughly 190 ng of genomic DNA, equivalent to 30,000 or so T cell genomes, went into each replicate PCR. Purified libraries were measured with a Qubit 3.0 fluorometer, size-checked on a Bioanalyzer 2100, and measured again with the KAPA Library Quantification kit. Each immunoSEQ 96-well plate was sequenced on its own single-read 150-cycle Illumina NextSeq 550 flow cell. The authors' analysis ran thus. The immunoSEQ output contained only junctional sequences without quality scores, so filtering could not match that applied to full-length reads. Sequences were annotated with PyIR, a Python wrapper for IgBLAST v1.9, and V/J genes and CDR3 were assigned using IMGT germline references. Reads with weak V/J assignments (E-value above 1e-6), missing CDR3, stop codons, out-of-frame junctions, or ambiguous translated residues were removed. V3J clonotypes were defined as sequences sharing an identical inferred V gene, J gene, and CDR3 amino acid sequence. Percentage overlap between repertoires was computed as shared unique clonotypes divided by the size of the smaller repertoire. Three approaches were used to assess repertoire richness: RTK rarefaction, the Chao1 estimator, and Recon v2.1 estimates of unobserved clonotypes. OLGA was used to compute generation probabilities for all TCRbeta clonotypes that the gDNA method yielded from four donors. TCRdb retrieved this table from immuneACCESS and kept in-frame rearrangements only. Not all clones are present; in checked studies, unresolved V genes account for under half, and no reason is known for the remainder. That table gives V, J and clone size, and the DNA gave D and trimming. This sample is represented by 2,500,000 or so clones; more than 85% of them were singletons. Around 0.37% of the sample goes to the ten largest clones.

Donors were healthy HIV-negative adults with no recently reported acute infections or vaccinations. Every donor was a Caucasian adult residing in Nashville, Tennessee, USA. CD4+ T cells were enriched through magnetic negative selection, after which naive cells were positively selected on CD45RA and the remaining negative fraction served as the memory subset. After blood collection by leukapheresis, PBMCs were isolated using Ficoll-Histopaque density gradient centrifugation and then cryopreserved in the vapor phase of liquid nitrogen. Analytical flow cytometry was used to check the purity and quantity of each magnetically sorted T cell population. Genomic DNA was isolated from every sorted fraction and measured by UV absorbance on a Nanodrop 2000c. The germline V gene (reference sequence) gives CDR1 as GTSNPN and CDR2 as SVGIG. V gives up 4 bases and J gives up 6 bases, and the segment between their germline ends measures 16 bases. The CDR3 covers 13 residues, taking in both the cysteine and the phenylalanine. The entry retains the CDR3 DNA only, 39 bases that are in frame from base 1.

Sequencing was performed on naive CD4+ T cells from PBMCs. What the cell subset or site label conveys for this sample: CD45RA+ positively selected. The chain is encoded by TRBV30 joined to TRBJ2-7; a tentative D call is TRBD2 (5 bases match). The source is a man aged 18 to 35 in good health. Some clones in this sample may be carry-over from other donors' samples. This receptor has the CDR3 CAWTSQFVGEQYF. The DNA sequence reads TGTGCCTGGACTAGCCAATTTGTTGGCGAGCAGTACTTC.